This section outlines one T cell receptor beta chain sequence together with its context. No antigen is known for it. They isolated at least 6 million PBMCs from each sample. The CDR3 is 16 residues long. Trimming removed 5 bases from V and 0 bases from J, with 15 bases in between. Germline CDR1 and CDR2: MGHDK and SYGVNS. This sample is part of a study of blood T cells in healthy people across ages. Study-wide findings and caveats: Fewer expanded clones and more diversity marked long-lived versus aged donors.

Using a J-beta primer mix together with a sample-barcoded 5' primer, a second PCR was run for roughly 7 to 12 cycles. Each CDR3 protein gets one entry after TCRdb re-called the 5' RACE reads with MiXCR. The repertoire holds nearly 1 million distinct CDR3 sequences, with 45% to 60% as singletons. The receptor was derived from an older woman in good health. The sequencing sample was made of blood. The rearrangement links TRBV25-1 to TRBJ2-3; the D gene is possibly TRBD1 (6 bases). Written as DNA, the CDR3 is TGTGCCAGCAGTAATGGCGGACAGCCTAGCACAGATACGCAGTATTTT. Its protein product is CASSNGGQPSTDTQYF.